The TCR beta chain under discussion was sequenced for a study of blood T cells in healthy people across ages. Deletions cut 3 bases from V and 9 bases from J, with 11 bases between. This CDR3 has 12 residues. Through a sample-barcoded 5' primer and a J-beta primer mix, a second PCR was run for roughly 6 to 12 cycles. Researchers report that each sample yielded at least 3 million CDR3-containing paired-end reads. TCRdb redid the calling of the 5' RACE reads with MiXCR, one entry per CDR3 protein. Of roughly 1,500,000 distinct CDR3 sequences in the sample, 34% were seen once. This chain uses TRBV12-3 or TRBV12-4 with TRBJ2-5; D not resolved. The sample comprised blood. This receptor was taken from a young woman in good health. The CDR3 coding sequence is TGTGCCAGCAGTTTCAGTTTTCTGGCCCAGTACTTC. Protein: CASSFSFLAQYF.